The 22 T cell receptor beta chains below come from one sample, sequenced in a study of cytomegalovirus exposure and HLA in healthy donors. Profiling relied on immunoSEQ multiplex PCR, and the TCRdb table lists in-frame clones only, not all of them. The repertoire has around 120,000 clones, around 86% of them found once; the top ten carry approximately 4.9%. The specimen was PBMCs. The receptors come from a man aged 18-30 years in good health and CMV-seronegative.

The chain couples TRBV18 to TRBJ1-1; no reliable D call. V lost 5 bases, J lost 4 bases, and 11 bases lay in between. Germline CDR1 and CDR2: KGHSH and LQKENI. This CDR3 has 13 residues. For the CDR3, the DNA is TGTGCCAGCTCATCGGGTGGCGGCACTGAAGCTTTCTTT. It translates to CASSSGGGTEAFF. Together with reference TRBV18 and TRBJ1-1, the CDR3 gives the full variable domain: NAGVMQNPRHLVRRRGQEARLRCSPMKGHSHVYWYRQLPEEGLKFMVYLQKENIIDESGMPKERFSAEFPKEGPSILRIQQVVRGDSAAYFCASSSGGGTEAFFGQGTRLTVV.

V is TRBV4-2 and J is TRBJ1-5; 10 positions match TRBD1. There are 16 residues in the CDR3. V lost 0 bases, J lost 4 bases, and 3 bases stayed unmatched. The V gene's germline CDR1 is LGHNA and CDR2 YNFKEQ. DNA of the CDR3: TGTGCCAGCAGCCAAGAAGGGACAGGGGAGAATCAGCCCCAGCATTTT. This translates into CASSQEGTGENQPQHF.

The J gene is TRBJ2-3, the V gene TRBV29-1, with 7 nucleotides matching TRBD1. The CDR3 loop spans 14 amino acids. V dropped 7 bases and J dropped 3; count of bases not matched to a gene: 10. The germline V gene encodes CDR1 SQVTM and CDR2 ANQGSEA. The CDR3 spells CSGRQGAGTDTQYF. For the CDR3, the DNA is TGCAGCGGGAGACAGGGTGCTGGTACAGATACGCAGTATTTT.

The rearrangement joins TRBV27 to TRBJ2-3; 8 bases match TRBD2. Germline CDR1 reads MNHEY; CDR2 reads SMNVEV (reference sequence). The trim removed 6 bases at V and 4 bases at J, leaving 9 bases unmatched. There are 15 residues in the CDR3. CDR3 residues: CASSRPGGPPDTQYF. DNA for the CDR3: TGTGCCAGCAGCCGACCGGGGGGGCCCCCAGATACGCAGTATTTT.

Only one count was recorded for this clone. Its ends do not fully match the called genes, so a read error is possible. The chain uses TRBV6-5 and TRBJ1-1; no clear D gene. The CDR3 sequence is 13 residues long. The germline CDR1 and CDR2 sequences are MNHEY and SVGAGI. CDR3 region: CASRLLENAEAFF. As DNA, the CDR3 is TGTGCCAGCAGACTCCTTGAGAACGCTGAAGCTTTCTTT.

The chain employs TRBV9 and TRBJ1-1, with D maybe TRBD1 (6 bases). Germline V gene data show CDR1 as SGDLS and CDR2 as YYNGEE. Trimming took 0 bases from V and 5 from J, leaving 11 bases between them. The CDR3 extends over 14 amino acids. CDR3 in amino acids: CASSVGGLGTEAFF. CDR3 in DNA: TGTGCCAGCAGCGTAGGGGGGCTGGGGACTGAAGCTTTCTTT.

The chain has TRBV7-2 and TRBJ2-7, with 12 bases aligning to TRBD2. The germline CDR1 and CDR2 sequences are SGHTA and FQGNSA. Trimming cost V 1 base and J 2 bases; bases outside gene matches: 6. The CDR3 runs 17 residues. The CDR3 region has the DNA TGTGCCAGCAGCTTAGGAGCTAGCGGGGGGGGGACCTACGAGCAGTACTTC. Amino acid sequence: CASSLGASGGGTYEQYF.

This CDR3 is CASGLVRTGNTEAFF. As DNA, the CDR3 is TGTGCTAGTGGTTTGGTACGGACAGGAAACACTGAAGCTTTCTTT. The chain joins TRBV12-5 to TRBJ1-1; 7 positions agree with TRBD1. The CDR3 loop spans 15 amino acids. Germline trimming cut 0 bases from V and 2 bases from J; bases unmatched to any gene: 3. Germline CDR1 is LGHNT and CDR2 is FRNRAP.

This rearrangement joins TRBV19 to TRBJ1-2; unclear D gene. V shed 0 bases and J shed 5 bases, with 19 bases lying between them. The CDR3 spans 17 residues. Germline values: CDR1 LNHDA, CDR2 SQIVND (reference sequence). CDR3: CASSIDLVGREGYGYTF. As DNA, the CDR3 is TGTGCCAGTAGTATAGATCTGGTTGGGCGGGAGGGATATGGCTACACCTTC.

The chain uses TRBV6-5 and TRBJ2-7; maybe TRBD2 (6 bases). This CDR3 has 15 amino acids. CDR1 MNHEY and CDR2 SVGAGI come from the germline V gene. Trimming cost V 2 bases and J 5 bases, with 16 bases left between them. CDR3 nucleotide sequence: TGTGCCAGCAGTTACGGGTCGGGGAGGAAACACGAGCAGTACTTC. As protein: CASSYGSGRKHEQYF.

DNA for the CDR3: TGTGCCTGGACTATCGGACAGATTAGCAATCAGCCCCAGCATTTT. Its translation is CAWTIGQISNQPQHF. This chain connects TRBV30 to TRBJ1-5, with D possibly matching TRBD1 (6 bases). CDR1 GTSNPN and CDR2 SVGIG come from the germline V gene (reference sequence). This CDR3 is 15 amino acids long. V lost 4 bases and J lost 0, with 13 bases in between.

The chain couples TRBV5-1 to TRBJ2-2; 14 bases fit TRBD2. The CDR3 sequence is 16 residues long. In germline, CDR1 is SGHRS, CDR2 YFSETQ. V trimming: 5 bases; J trimming: 6 bases; junction bases outside the gene matches: 6. The CDR3 reads CASRGTSGSEAGELFF. In DNA form, the CDR3 reads TGCGCCAGCAGGGGGACTAGCGGGAGTGAGGCCGGGGAGCTGTTTTTT.

The V gene is TRBV5-1, the J gene TRBJ1-2, with D possibly being TRBD1 (5 bases). Germline V gene sequence: CDR1 SGHRS, CDR2 YFSETQ. V was clipped by 4 bases and J by 4 bases, with 14 bases between them. This CDR3 is 14 amino acids long. CDR3 sequence reads: CASSPAGVGYGYTF. The CDR3 coding sequence is TGCGCCAGCAGCCCGGCGGGGGTAGGCTATGGCTACACCTTC.

The genes are TRBV2 and TRBJ1-5; maybe TRBD1 (6 bases). This CDR3 contains 14 residues. CDR1 SNHLY and CDR2 FYNNEI come from the germline V gene. Deletions cut 2 bases from V and 4 bases from J, with 9 bases between. CDR3 in DNA: TGTGCCAGCAGTGAATTCAGGGGAAATCAGCCCCAGCATTTT. Translation gives CASSEFRGNQPQHF.

The chain links TRBV30 to TRBJ1-2; TRBD1 aligns across 8 bases. CDR3 length: 16 amino acids. Germline V gene sequence: CDR1 GTSNPN, CDR2 SVGIG (reference sequence). V shed 1 base and J 8 bases; nucleotides not matched to a gene: 15. CDR3 sequence (DNA): TGTGCCTGGAGTGGCGATTATCCAGGGGGCTTAAAGGGCTACACCTTC. It translates to CAWSGDYPGGLKGYTF.

The table lists this clone with a few counts. The sample contains more than one DNA sequence encoding this CDR3. V gene TRBV6-1 combines with J gene TRBJ1-5; D remains ambiguous. The CDR3 runs 12 residues. Germline V gene sequence: CDR1 MNHNS, CDR2 SASEGT. Trimming shortened V by 7 bases and J by 2 bases, and 6 bases separated the two germline ends. CDR3 region: CASKSGNQPQHF. The CDR3 DNA is TGTGCCAGCAAGAGTGGCAATCAGCCCCAGCATTTT.

The V gene is TRBV7-6, the J gene TRBJ2-7, with TRBD1 matching 7 bases. Germline V gene sequence: CDR1 SGHVS, CDR2 FNYEAQ. The CDR3 spans 16 residues. V shed 5 bases, J shed 3 bases, and the junction held 13 bases outside the gene matches. The CDR3 region is CASSPRAGTEIYEQYF. DNA of the CDR3: TGTGCCAGCAGCCCACGCGCCGGGACAGAAATCTACGAGCAGTACTTC.

The chain joins TRBV11-3 to TRBJ2-7; tentatively, D is TRBD1 (5 bases). The CDR3 is 13 amino acids. The V end lost 5 bases, the J end lost 5 bases, and 13 bases lay between the germline ends. Germline CDR1 and CDR2: SGHNT and YENEEA. The CDR3 sequence: CASSPEQGNEQYF. Written as DNA, the CDR3 is TGTGCCAGCAGCCCTGAGCAGGGAAACGAGCAGTACTTC.

The rearrangement uses TRBV19 and TRBJ1-5; TRBD1 aligns across 7 bases. Trimming cost V 7 bases and J 3 bases; bases outside gene matches: 15. This CDR3 is 17 amino acids long. Germline V CDR1 and CDR2: LNHDA, SQIVND (reference sequence). For the CDR3, the DNA is TGTGCCAGTATGCCCAACAGGGGTATAAAGTCCAATCAGCCCCAGCATTTT. This translates into CASMPNRGIKSNQPQHF.

The rearrangement links TRBV6-1 to TRBJ2-3; no reliable D call. Trimming stripped 3 bases from V and 3 bases from J, with 7 bases between. The CDR3 has 13 amino acids. The germline V gene encodes CDR1 MNHNS and CDR2 SASEGT. Written as DNA, the CDR3 is TGTGCCAGCAGTGAGGCCGGGACAGATACGCAGTATTTT. Amino acids: CASSEAGTDTQYF.

This chain joins TRBV6-1 and TRBJ1-2; D perhaps matches TRBD1 (5 bases). The V end was cut by 2 bases, the J end by 8 bases, with 9 bases between. CDR1 MNHNS and CDR2 SASEGT come from the germline V gene. CDR3 length equals 12 residues. CDR3 in DNA: TGTGCCAGCAGTGAACGGACAATCGGCTACACCTTC. It specifies CASSERTIGYTF.

This clone was recorded only once. This CDR3 is CASSDQDRGYGYTF. CDR3 DNA sequence: TGTGCCAGCAGTGATCAGGACAGGGGTTATGGCTACACCTTC. The chain combines TRBV6-1 with TRBJ1-2, with 9 nucleotides matching TRBD1. Germline values: CDR1 MNHNS, CDR2 SASEGT. This CDR3 contains 14 residues. Unmatched junction bases numbered 4, after V lost 3 bases and J lost 5 bases.